A selection of T cell receptor beta chains follows, all from one sample in a study of regulatory T cells in long-lasting Graves disease. TCRdb re-called the multiplex PCR reads through MiXCR, storing one row per CDR3 protein. The sample has approximately 230,000 distinct CDR3 sequences; around 18% are singletons. Here the sequenced sample was peripheral blood mononuclear cells (PBMCs), taken at new diagnosis, from a patient treated with antithyroid drugs. The source of these receptors is a female donor with Graves disease. Each CDR3 is given with its conserved first and last residue. Each record gives: J gene, D gene, clone size, V gene, CDR3 protein, CDR3 DNA. A D gene is named only where the DNA matches it firmly. Size is stated for part of the rows, as once, few or many counts, or as a class when the clone is expanded.

J gene: TRBJ1-2; D gene: -; clone size: many; V gene: TRBV10-3; CDR3 protein: CAISRSYGYTF; CDR3 DNA: TGTGCCATCAGTCGGAGCTATGGCTACACCTTC
J gene: TRBJ1-2; D gene: -; clone size: many; V gene: TRBV3-1; CDR3 protein: CASSQVNGYTF; CDR3 DNA: TGTGCCAGCAGCCAAGTAAATGGCTACACCTTC
J gene: TRBJ1-4; D gene: -; clone size: many; V gene: TRBV4-3; CDR3 protein: CASSYNPGTGEKLFF; CDR3 DNA: TGCGCCAGCAGCTACAATCCCGGGACGGGGGAAAAACTGTTTTTT
J gene: TRBJ2-5; D gene: -; clone size: many; V gene: TRBV24-1; CDR3 protein: CATSDLVGETQYF; CDR3 DNA: TGTGCCACCAGTGATTTGGTCGGCGAGACCCAGTACTTC
J gene: TRBJ2-7; D gene: -; clone size: few; V gene: TRBV5-4; CDR3 protein: CASSSGPELEQYF; CDR3 DNA: TGTGCCAGCAGCTCAGGGCCGGAACTCGAGCAGTACTTC
J gene: TRBJ2-1; D gene: -; clone size: many; V gene: TRBV10-3; CDR3 protein: CAISSNIGQGGQFF; CDR3 DNA: TGTGCCATCAGTTCAAATATAGGACAAGGGGGGCAGTTCTTC
J gene: TRBJ2-3; D gene: -; clone size: many; V gene: TRBV6-2/TRBV6-3; CDR3 protein: CASSYSSSTDTQYF; CDR3 DNA: TGTGCCAGCAGTTACTCGAGTAGCACAGATACGCAGTATTTT
J gene: TRBJ1-4; D gene: TRBD1; clone size: many; V gene: TRBV18; CDR3 protein: CASSRDRGREKLFF; CDR3 DNA: TGTGCCAGCTCACGGGACAGGGGACGGGAAAAACTGTTTTTT
J gene: TRBJ2-2; D gene: -; clone size: many; V gene: TRBV5-1; CDR3 protein: CASSPAANTGELFF; CDR3 DNA: TGCGCCAGCAGCCCAGCGGCGAACACCGGGGAGCTGTTTTTT
J gene: TRBJ1-1; D gene: -; clone size: many; V gene: TRBV28; CDR3 protein: CASSRLGTTEAFF; CDR3 DNA: TGTGCCAGCAGCCGACTCGGGACTACTGAAGCTTTCTTT
J gene: TRBJ2-1; D gene: TRBD1; clone size: -; V gene: TRBV7-9; CDR3 protein: CASSHRPGTGGARNEQFF; CDR3 DNA: TGTGCCAGCAGCCACCGACCCGGGACAGGGGGCGCGAGAAATGAGCAGTTCTTC
J gene: TRBJ2-6; D gene: -; clone size: many; V gene: TRBV19; CDR3 protein: CASSAYPGVAGANVLTF; CDR3 DNA: TGTGCCAGTAGTGCTTACCCGGGGGTCGCTGGGGCCAACGTCCTGACTTTC
J gene: TRBJ1-5; D gene: TRBD1; clone size: -; V gene: TRBV11-2; CDR3 protein: CASSFYRGFQPQHF; CDR3 DNA: TGTGCCAGCAGCTTTTACAGGGGGTTTCAGCCCCAGCATTTT
J gene: TRBJ1-2; D gene: TRBD1; clone size: -; V gene: TRBV5-4; CDR3 protein: CASSPQGASNYGYTF; CDR3 DNA: TGTGCCAGCAGCCCTCAGGGGGCCTCAAACTATGGCTACACCTTC
J gene: TRBJ2-2; D gene: TRBD2; clone size: -; V gene: TRBV10-3; CDR3 protein: CAIRALAGDNTGELFF; CDR3 DNA: TGTGCCATCAGGGCACTCGCGGGAGATAACACCGGGGAGCTGTTTTTT
J gene: TRBJ2-7; D gene: TRBD2; clone size: many; V gene: TRBV6-2/TRBV6-3; CDR3 protein: CASISGAGPAYEQYF; CDR3 DNA: TGTGCCAGCATTAGCGGGGCCGGACCAGCCTACGAGCAGTACTTC
J gene: TRBJ2-7; D gene: -; clone size: many; V gene: TRBV12-3/TRBV12-4; CDR3 protein: CASSSDRREQYF; CDR3 DNA: TGTGCCAGCAGTTCCGACAGGAGGGAGCAGTACTTC
J gene: TRBJ1-5; D gene: -; clone size: many; V gene: TRBV12-5; CDR3 protein: CASGLRDSNQPQHF; CDR3 DNA: TGTGCTAGTGGTCTCCGGGACAGCAATCAGCCCCAGCATTTT
J gene: TRBJ2-5; D gene: -; clone size: -; V gene: TRBV6-2/TRBV6-3; CDR3 protein: CASSSNIGETQYF; CDR3 DNA: TGTGCCAGCAGTTCAAACATCGGGGAGACCCAGTACTTC
J gene: TRBJ2-1; D gene: TRBD2; clone size: -; V gene: TRBV4-3; CDR3 protein: CASSQDRTSGGHNEQFF; CDR3 DNA: TGCGCCAGCAGCCAGGACAGGACTAGCGGGGGGCACAATGAGCAGTTCTTC
J gene: TRBJ2-7; D gene: -; clone size: many; V gene: TRBV7-9; CDR3 protein: CASSLGGTDFEQYF; CDR3 DNA: TGTGCCAGCAGCTTAGGAGGGACGGACTTCGAGCAGTACTTC
J gene: TRBJ2-2; D gene: -; clone size: many; V gene: TRBV29-1; CDR3 protein: CGTGEGTGELFF; CDR3 DNA: TGCGGCACGGGAGAGGGCACCGGGGAGCTGTTTTTT
J gene: TRBJ2-1; D gene: TRBD2; clone size: many; V gene: TRBV2; CDR3 protein: CASSETSANNEQFF; CDR3 DNA: TGTGCCAGCAGTGAAACTAGCGCCAACAATGAGCAGTTCTTC
J gene: TRBJ2-5; D gene: TRBD2; clone size: -; V gene: TRBV5-4; CDR3 protein: CASSLLGGRAKTQYF; CDR3 DNA: TGTGCCAGCAGCTTGTTGGGCGGGAGGGCCAAGACCCAGTACTTC
J gene: TRBJ1-5; D gene: TRBD1; clone size: -; V gene: TRBV4-1; CDR3 protein: CASSQGEGARQNQPQHF; CDR3 DNA: TGCGCCAGCAGCCAAGGTGAGGGGGCGAGGCAGAATCAGCCCCAGCATTTT
J gene: TRBJ2-5; D gene: TRBD1; clone size: many; V gene: TRBV2; CDR3 protein: CASSEARGRAAETQYF; CDR3 DNA: TGTGCCAGCAGTGAAGCTAGGGGGCGGGCGGCGGAGACCCAGTACTTC
J gene: TRBJ2-1; D gene: -; clone size: many; V gene: TRBV7-9; CDR3 protein: CASSFPGVNNEQFF; CDR3 DNA: TGTGCCAGCAGCTTCCCAGGTGTAAACAATGAGCAGTTCTTC
J gene: TRBJ2-1; D gene: -; clone size: many; V gene: TRBV28; CDR3 protein: CASRKSPGPRGGEQFF; CDR3 DNA: TGTGCCAGCAGAAAGTCCCCGGGGCCGCGGGGTGGGGAGCAGTTCTTC
J gene: TRBJ1-4; D gene: -; clone size: many; V gene: TRBV20-1; CDR3 protein: CSAPFAGRVEKLFF; CDR3 DNA: TGCAGTGCTCCATTTGCGGGGCGGGTTGAAAAACTGTTTTTT
J gene: TRBJ1-2; D gene: -; clone size: -; V gene: TRBV30; CDR3 protein: CAWSLGPNSYGYTF; CDR3 DNA: TGTGCCTGGAGCCTCGGGCCTAACAGCTATGGCTACACCTTC
J gene: TRBJ2-7; D gene: -; clone size: few; V gene: TRBV11-3; CDR3 protein: CASSSGRGPYEQYF; CDR3 DNA: TGTGCCAGCAGCTCGGGGAGGGGGCCCTACGAGCAGTACTTC
J gene: TRBJ2-2; D gene: TRBD1; clone size: many; V gene: TRBV6-1; CDR3 protein: CASSEIAGGDTGELFF; CDR3 DNA: TGTGCCAGCAGTGAAATAGCAGGGGGAGACACCGGGGAGCTGTTTTTT
J gene: TRBJ2-1; D gene: -; clone size: many; V gene: TRBV12-3/TRBV12-4; CDR3 protein: CASRGGGWNEQFF; CDR3 DNA: TGTGCCAGCAGGGGAGGTGGTTGGAATGAGCAGTTCTTC
J gene: TRBJ2-7; D gene: TRBD1; clone size: many; V gene: TRBV11-2; CDR3 protein: CASSLDRVLGEQYF; CDR3 DNA: TGTGCCAGCAGTCTGGACAGGGTGTTGGGCGAGCAGTACTTC
J gene: TRBJ2-2; D gene: -; clone size: -; V gene: TRBV9; CDR3 protein: CASSVDMGRTNTGELFF; CDR3 DNA: TGTGCCAGCAGCGTAGATATGGGACGGACGAACACCGGGGAGCTGTTTTTT
J gene: TRBJ2-7; D gene: TRBD2; clone size: -; V gene: TRBV7-2; CDR3 protein: CASSTASGPSYEQYF; CDR3 DNA: TGTGCCAGCAGCACGGCTAGCGGGCCTTCCTACGAGCAGTACTTC
J gene: TRBJ2-3; D gene: -; clone size: many; V gene: TRBV18; CDR3 protein: CASSPPGAIDTQYF; CDR3 DNA: TGTGCCAGCTCACCACCGGGGGCAATAGATACGCAGTATTTT